The clone carrying this T cell receptor beta chain was detected a few times. The target antigen is unknown. The sample originates from a study of beta chain features in type 1 diabetes. Study observations and caveats: The similarity of naive, central memory and Treg TCRB repertoires appeared greater among patients than among healthy donors.

Germline loops: CDR1 ENHRY, CDR2 SYGVKD. With 6 bases removed from V and 6 bases from J, the gap between germline ends came to 15 bases. The CDR3 runs to 13 residues. The sequenced template was cDNA made from the entire isolated RNA. The average output of naive, central memory and regulatory T cell samples was about 3.57 million reads. TCRdb's copy holds only in-frame clones and misses some; the assay was immunoSEQ multiplex PCR. The sample has hundreds of thousands of clones; about 30% are singletons. This clonotype originated in a man younger than 35 in good health. The chain combines TRBV10-3 with TRBJ2-7; D is possibly TRBD2 (5 bases). Sample: naive CD4+ T cells from blood. The CDR3 loop reads CAISQLGAAEQYF. In DNA, the CDR3 is TGTGCCATCAGCCAATTGGGAGCCGCCGAGCAGTACTTC.